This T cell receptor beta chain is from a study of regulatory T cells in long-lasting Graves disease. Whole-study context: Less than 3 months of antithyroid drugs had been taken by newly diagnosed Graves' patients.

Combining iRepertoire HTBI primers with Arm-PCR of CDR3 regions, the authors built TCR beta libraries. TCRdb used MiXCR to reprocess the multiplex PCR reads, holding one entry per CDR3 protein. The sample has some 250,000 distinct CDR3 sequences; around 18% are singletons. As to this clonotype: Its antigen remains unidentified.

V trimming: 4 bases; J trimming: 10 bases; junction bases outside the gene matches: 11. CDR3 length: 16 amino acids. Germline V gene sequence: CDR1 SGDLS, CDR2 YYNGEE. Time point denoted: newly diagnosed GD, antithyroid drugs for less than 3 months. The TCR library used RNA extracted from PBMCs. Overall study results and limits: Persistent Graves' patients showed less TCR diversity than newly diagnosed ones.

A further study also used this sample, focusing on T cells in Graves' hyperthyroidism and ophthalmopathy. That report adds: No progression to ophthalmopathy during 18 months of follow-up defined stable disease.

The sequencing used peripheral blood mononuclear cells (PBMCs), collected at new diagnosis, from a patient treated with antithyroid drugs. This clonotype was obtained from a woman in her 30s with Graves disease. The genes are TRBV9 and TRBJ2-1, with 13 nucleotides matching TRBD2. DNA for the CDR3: TGTGCCAGCAGCCAAACTAGCGGGGGGGCCTTGGGCGAGCAGTTCTTC. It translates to CASSQTSGGALGEQFF.